One TCR beta chain is described in this entry. What it binds is not known. The CDR3 extends over 16 amino acids. Germline CDR1 reads SGHTA; CDR2 reads FQGNSA. Trimming took 3 bases from V and 1 from J; bases not matched to a gene: 4. This specimen belongs to a study of T cells after yellow fever vaccination. Study-level points and caveats: The CD4 compartment and the CD8 compartment contained a small share of clonotypes in common.

Researchers made TCR cDNA using 5'RACE template switching, and this step added a universal primer site and UMIs. Using its own MiXCR run on the 5' RACE reads, TCRdb lists one record per CDR3 protein. The sample carries around 590,000 distinct CDR3 sequences, 10% to 15% recorded once. The specimen was PBMCs, collected on the day of the yellow fever booster vaccination. The receptor comes from a man aged 25-45 years who received the YFV17D yellow fever vaccine. V usage is TRBV7-2 and J usage is TRBJ1-3, with 9 bases matching TRBD1. CDR3 bases: TGTGCCAGCAGCTTGCGAGGGACAGGGTCTGGAAACACCATATATTTT. It is translated as CASSLRGTGSGNTIYF.